The rows below give T cell receptor beta chains drawn from one sample of a study of human T cells and chemical hapten exposure. TCRdb reprocessed the RACE reads with MiXCR, giving one entry per CDR3 protein. The table includes hundreds of thousands of distinct CDR3 sequences, roughly 6.3% detected once. Sequencing used whole blood, obtained in connection with sensitization to the hapten diphenylcyclopropenone (DPC). The origin of the receptors is a woman in her late teens or twenties with alopecia areata. Some clones in this sample may be carry-over from other donors' samples. The conserved cysteine and the conserved F or W are not part of the CDR3 here. The order of the fields is CDR3 protein, V gene.

SVVKQGDSNQPQH,TRBV29-1
ASSPGHVYNEQF,TRBV3-1
ASRTGVYQPQH,TRBV12-3/TRBV12-4
ASSSQLGGREQY,TRBV5-4
ASSQDSGGAGELF,TRBV4-2
ASSSSTGGWAQY,TRBV7-2
ASSLTSGDEQY,TRBV5-6
ASSGTGDDETQY,TRBV18
SVGGRVTDTQY,TRBV29-1
ASRDFTINTEAF,TRBV3-1
ASSPQRFSGANVLT,TRBV18
ASSLKSPREQY,TRBV28
ASSLRQGPEAF,TRBV6-6
ASSERGRRNEKLF,TRBV6-1
SATPGSDQPQH,TRBV20-1
ASSRSDGMNTEAF,TRBV3-1
ASSPGTGLEKLF,TRBV5-6
AISSGTYEQY,TRBV10-3
SARGQGTSNQPQH,TRBV20-1
ASSLMFDANTEAF,TRBV27
ASSLEGRGETQY,TRBV5-1
ASSPFGEDTQY,TRBV6-5
ASSRAGNTDTQY,TRBV6-5
AISTSAGVYEQF,TRBV10-3